This passage covers 31 T cell receptor beta chains from one sample sequenced in a study of cytomegalovirus exposure and HLA in healthy donors (dated by TCRdb to the late 2010s). The library was obtained by the immunoSEQ multiplex PCR assay. For the multiplex PCR, a mixture combining 60 forward primers for TCR Vbeta segments and 13 reverse primers for TCR Jbeta segments was used. The table was pulled from immuneACCESS by TCRdb, which kept in-frame rearrangements only. Such tables lose some clones; where checked, under half of the loss comes from unresolved V genes, and the rest has no known cause. The sample table holds 180,000 or so clones, of which 80% to 90% were seen once. The ten most abundant clones make up approximately 8.5% of the sample. Sequenced material: PBMCs. Receptor source: a young man in good health and CMV-seropositive.

The chain joins TRBV5-1 to TRBJ2-1, with 9 nucleotides matching TRBD2. The V gene end was trimmed by 4 bases and the J gene end by 1 base; junction bases not matched to a gene: 3. The CDR3 covers 15 residues. Germline CDR1 is SGHRS and CDR2 is YFSETQ. In nucleotides, the CDR3 is TGCGCCAGCAGCAGTCTAGCGGGGTCCTACAATGAGCAGTTCTTC. Translation gives CASSSLAGSYNEQFF. Using reference TRBV5-1 and TRBJ2-1 for the parts outside the CDR3, the full variable domain is KAGVTQTPRYLIKTRGQQVTLSCSPISGHRSVSWYQQTPGQGLQFLFEYFSETQRNKGNFPGRFSGRQFSNSRSEMNVSTLELGDSALYLCASSSLAGSYNEQFFGPGTRLTVL.

This clone is a singleton in its sample. V gene TRBV7-9 combines with J gene TRBJ2-5; 11 bases fit TRBD2. The CDR3 length is 16 residues. Germline V gene sequence: CDR1 SEHNR, CDR2 FQNEAQ (reference sequence). V shed 0 bases, J shed 5 bases, and the junction held 5 bases outside the gene matches. The CDR3: CASSLARSSGGETQYF. CDR3 coding DNA: TGTGCCAGCAGCTTAGCAAGGTCTAGCGGGGGGGAGACCCAGTACTTC.

The chain links TRBV5-1 to TRBJ2-1; 9 positions agree with TRBD2. Germline V gene data show CDR1 as SGHRS and CDR2 as YFSETQ. The CDR3 loop spans 15 amino acids. V trimming: 4 bases; J trimming: 0 bases; junction bases outside the gene matches: 2. CDR3 region: CASSRGLASYNEQFF. CDR3 sequence (DNA): TGCGCCAGCAGCCGGGGACTAGCCTCCTACAATGAGCAGTTCTTC.

The CDR3 DNA reads TGTGCCAGCAGCCCCGGCGCGGCGAACACTGAAGCTTTCTTT. It encodes CASSPGAANTEAFF. This rearrangement joins TRBV7-2 to TRBJ1-1; no definite D call. This CDR3 is built from 14 residues. CDR1 and CDR2 (germline): SGHTA, FQGNSA. Trimming stripped 5 bases from V and 1 base from J, with 11 bases between.

The chain carries TRBV9 and TRBJ1-2, with unresolved D. The CDR3 contains 14 residues. Germline CDR1 SGDLS, CDR2 YYNGEE. Trimming pared 3 bases from V and 0 bases from J, leaving 9 bases between. CDR3 bases: TGTGCCAGCAGCGCCCCTCCAGCTAACTATGGCTACACCTTC. Translation gives CASSAPPANYGYTF. Complete variable domain (other parts from reference TRBV9 and TRBJ1-2): DSGVTQTPKHLITATGQRVTLRCSPRSGDLSVYWYQQSLDQGLQFLIQYYNGEERAKGNILERFSAQQFPDLHSELNLSSLELGDSALYFCASSAPPANYGYTFGSGTRLTVV.

The chain uses TRBV28 and TRBJ2-7; D is possibly TRBD2 (7 bases). The CDR3 runs 14 residues. Germline V gene data show CDR1 as MDHEN and CDR2 as SYDVKM. V lost 3 bases and J 2 bases, leaving 11 bases between the germline ends. CDR3 protein: CASSLGGAPYEQYF. As DNA, the CDR3 is TGTGCCAGCAGTTTGGGGGGGGCGCCCTACGAGCAGTACTTC.

The CDR3 sequence: CAISDGATGNNQPQHF. CDR3 sequence (DNA): TGTGCCATCAGTGATGGTGCTACAGGGAACAATCAGCCCCAGCATTTT. V usage is TRBV10-3 and J usage is TRBJ1-5; D possibly corresponds to TRBD1 (6 bases). V gave up 3 bases and J gave up 3 bases, with 15 bases separating them. This CDR3 spans 16 amino acids. Germline CDR1 is ENHRY and CDR2 is SYGVKD.

J is TRBJ2-7 and V is TRBV18; tentatively, D is TRBD1 (5 bases). Per germline, CDR1 KGHSH and CDR2 LQKENI. Trimming removed 1 base at V and 1 base at J, with 14 bases between. The length of the CDR3 is 16 residues. DNA of the CDR3: TGTGCCAGCTCACCACTGTCAGGGAAGGGTTCCTACGAGCAGTACTTC. Protein sequence: CASSPLSGKGSYEQYF.

This clone was detected a few times. The CDR3 sequence is CASTRGTNEKLFF. In DNA, the CDR3 is TGCGCCAGCACGAGAGGAACTAATGAAAAACTGTTTTTT. V gene TRBV5-1 combines with J gene TRBJ1-4; D ambiguous. Germline V gene lookup returns CDR1 SGHRS and CDR2 YFSETQ. Trimming removed 6 bases at V and 1 base at J, with 7 bases between. The CDR3 is made up of 13 amino acids.

The chain uses TRBV27 and TRBJ2-5, with 7 bases matching TRBD1. The CDR3 runs 13 residues. J gave up 3 bases and V 4 bases, and 2 bases lay outside the gene matches. The germline gives CDR1 MNHEY, CDR2 SMNVEV (reference sequence). CDR3 DNA: TGTGCCAGCAGTTACAGGGGCAAAGAGACCCAGTACTTC. Translating gives CASSYRGKETQYF.

The rearrangement uses TRBV9 and TRBJ2-3; 7 bases fit TRBD2. Losses at the gene ends were 6 bases for V and 0 bases for J; bases not matched to a gene: 1. This CDR3 comprises 13 residues. Germline loops: CDR1 SGDLS, CDR2 YYNGEE. The CDR3: CASTGGSTDTQYF. DNA for the CDR3: TGTGCCAGCACGGGGGGAAGCACAGATACGCAGTATTTT.

The chain employs TRBV7-9 and TRBJ1-2, with 11 bases identical to TRBD1. Trimming removed 3 bases from V and 5 bases from J; junction bases left unmatched: 11. Germline V gives CDR1 SEHNR, CDR2 FQNEAQ (reference sequence). The CDR3 runs to 17 residues. The CDR3: CASSFYPGQGVGYGYTF. The CDR3 nucleotides read TGTGCCAGCAGCTTCTACCCGGGACAGGGGGTTGGGTATGGCTACACCTTC.

V gene TRBV30 combines with J gene TRBJ2-7; D perhaps matches TRBD1 (7 bases). Germline V gives CDR1 GTSNPN, CDR2 SVGIG (reference sequence). The CDR3 consists of 12 residues. The V end lost 5 bases, the J end lost 3 bases, and 11 bases lay between the germline ends. This chain's CDR3 is CAWGQGGYEQYF. In DNA form, the CDR3 reads TGTGCCTGGGGGCAGGGGGGCTACGAGCAGTACTTC.

This chain connects TRBV5-6 to TRBJ1-5; D perhaps matches TRBD1 (6 bases). The V end was cut by 2 bases, the J end by 3 bases, with 12 bases between. The CDR3 is 15 amino acids. Germline loops: CDR1 SGHDT, CDR2 YYEEEE. The CDR3 sequence is CASSLDGQPNQPQHF. For the CDR3, the DNA is TGTGCCAGCAGCTTAGATGGACAGCCCAATCAGCCCCAGCATTTT.

The chain uses TRBV5-1 and TRBJ1-4; TRBD1 matches at 9 bases. With V trimmed by 4 bases and J by 8 bases, 6 bases remained unmatched. The CDR3 covers 14 residues. The germline gives CDR1 SGHRS, CDR2 YFSETQ. CDR3 residues: CASSLGQGEEKLFF. The DNA for the CDR3 is TGCGCCAGCAGCCTGGGACAGGGAGAGGAAAAACTGTTTTTT.

The sample holds a few counts of this clone. The J gene is TRBJ2-7, the V gene TRBV6-6; TRBD1 agrees at 11 bases. The V segment lost 0 bases and the J segment 6 bases; nucleotides outside the gene matches: 4. The CDR3 contains 15 residues. CDR1 is MNHNY and CDR2 is SVGAGI in the germline V gene (reference sequence). DNA for the CDR3: TGTGCCAGCAGTTACTCCAGGGACAGGGGGGGCGAGCAGTACTTC. Its protein is CASSYSRDRGGEQYF.

This chain's CDR3 is CASSPYRGDGNTIYF. The CDR3 nucleotides read TGCGCCAGCAGTCCATACAGGGGGGACGGAAACACCATATATTTT. V gene TRBV5-1 combines with J gene TRBJ1-3; the match to TRBD1 covers 8 bases. The CDR3 is made up of 15 amino acids. Per germline, CDR1 SGHRS and CDR2 YFSETQ. J gave up 4 bases and V 5 bases, and 8 bases lay outside the gene matches.

V usage is TRBV6-4 and J usage is TRBJ1-2, with TRBD1 matching 8 bases. The junction had 8 bases not matched to a gene; V was cut back by 0 bases and J by 8 bases. The germline gives CDR1 MRHNA, CDR2 SNTAGT. The CDR3 length is 15 residues. The CDR3 spells CASSDSSGGAGGYTF. CDR3 coding DNA: TGTGCCAGCAGTGACTCTTCAGGGGGCGCGGGGGGCTACACCTTC.

The V and J genes are TRBV10-3 and TRBJ2-5; no clear D gene. Germline values: CDR1 ENHRY, CDR2 SYGVKD. V was pared by 7 bases and J by 5 bases, with 17 bases between. The CDR3 runs to 14 residues. DNA of the CDR3: TGTGCCATCAAGATAGACCGAGAAGCGGAGACCCAGTACTTC. It codes for CAIKIDREAETQYF.

The CDR3 protein is CASSDRDSLNSPLHF. Here the CDR3 DNA reads TGTGCCAGCAGTGACAGGGACAGCCTTAATTCACCCCTCCACTTT. This chain joins TRBV2 and TRBJ1-6; 7 bases are a match to TRBD1. CDR3 length equals 15 residues. The V gene's germline CDR1 is SNHLY and CDR2 FYNNEI. J was trimmed by 6 bases and V by 3 bases; bases with no gene match: 5. Supplemented by reference TRBV2 and TRBJ1-6, the full variable domain reads EPEVTQTPSHQVTQMGQEVILRCVPISNHLYFYWYRQILGQKVEFLVSFYNNEISEKSEIFDDQFSVERPDGSNFTLKIRSTKLEDSAMYFCASSDRDSLNSPLHFGNGTRLTVT.

This rearrangement joins TRBV7-2 to TRBJ2-1, with a weak D call TRBD2 (5 bases). Trimming took off 5 bases at V and 10 bases at J, with 9 bases between the two ends. Germline CDR1 reads SGHTA; CDR2 reads FQGNSA. The length of the CDR3 is 11 residues. Here the CDR3 reads CASSGGGEQFF. CDR3 nucleotides: TGTGCCAGCAGCGGTGGCGGGGAGCAGTTCTTC.

Worth noting for this clone: Germline is not matched at one junction end, which may reflect a read error. The gene calls are TRBV7-9 and TRBJ2-7; TRBD1 agrees at 9 bases. The CDR3 is 11 residues long. Germline CDR1 and CDR2: SEHNR and FQNEAQ (reference sequence). CDR3 in DNA: TGTGCCAGCAGCTTGGGGGACAGGGTCTCCTTC. It yields the protein CASSLGDRVSF.

V gene TRBV9 combines with J gene TRBJ1-3; D might be TRBD1 (5 bases). Trimming took off 2 bases at V and 2 bases at J, with 8 bases between the two ends. Germline V gene sequence: CDR1 SGDLS, CDR2 YYNGEE. This CDR3 has 14 residues. The CDR3 bases are TGTGCCAGCAGCGTTCAGGGCACTGGAAACACCATATATTTT. Its protein is CASSVQGTGNTIYF.

J is TRBJ1-3 and V is TRBV6-5, with D tentatively TRBD1 (5 bases). Deletions cut 5 bases from V and 6 bases from J, with 17 bases between. The CDR3 has 15 amino acids. From germline, CDR1 is MNHEY and CDR2 SVGAGI. In DNA form, the CDR3 reads TGTGCCAGCAGTACCCGAGACAGTGGCAAAAACACCATATATTTT. Amino acids: CASSTRDSGKNTIYF.

For this clone: The same CDR3 also results from other DNA sequences found in this sample. The genes are TRBV5-6 and TRBJ1-1, with a possible D match to TRBD1 (5 bases). Trimming removed 4 bases at V and 11 bases at J, with 12 bases between. Looked up from germline, CDR1 is SGHDT and CDR2 is YYEEEE. The CDR3 is 11 amino acids. The CDR3 sequence: CASSLRGGAFF. The DNA for the CDR3 is TGTGCCAGCAGCCTTAGGGGTGGGGCTTTCTTT.

V is TRBV6-5 and J is TRBJ1-2, with D possibly being TRBD1 (5 bases). The CDR3 consists of 14 residues. Germline V CDR1 and CDR2: MNHEY, SVGAGI. V was cut by 2 bases and J by 0 bases, with 7 bases left in between. CDR3 in DNA: TGTGCCAGCAGTTACGGAGGGGCTAACTATGGCTACACCTTC. The encoded protein is CASSYGGANYGYTF.

This rearrangement joins TRBV5-1 to TRBJ1-5, with TRBD1 identical over 7 bases. The CDR3 totals 15 residues. Per germline, CDR1 SGHRS and CDR2 YFSETQ. The V segment lost 3 bases and the J segment 2 bases; nucleotides outside the gene matches: 5. CDR3 nucleotide sequence: TGCGCCAGCAGCTCCGATGGACAGGGCAATCAGCCCCAGCATTTT. Residues: CASSSDGQGNQPQHF.

The rearrangement joins TRBV19 to TRBJ2-2, with D possibly matching TRBD1 (5 bases). The CDR3 has 13 residues. Germline V lookup: CDR1 LNHDA, CDR2 SQIVND (reference sequence). With 6 bases removed from V and 6 bases from J, the gap between germline ends came to 11 bases. CDR3 DNA: TGTGCCAGTAGGCTCGACAGAGCCGGGGAGCTGTTTTTT. Protein product: CASRLDRAGELFF.

The rearrangement uses TRBV6-5 and TRBJ1-2; D remains unclear. CDR1 and CDR2 (germline): MNHEY, SVGAGI. Trimming shortened V by 5 bases and J by 0 bases, and 10 bases separated the two germline ends. The CDR3 consists of 14 residues. The CDR3 reads CASSPSVPNYGYTF. In DNA form, the CDR3 reads TGTGCCAGCAGTCCCTCGGTTCCTAACTATGGCTACACCTTC.

This rearrangement joins TRBV18 to TRBJ2-7, with a possible D match to TRBD1 (5 bases). Trimming removed 0 bases from V and 5 bases from J, with 14 bases in between. Germline CDR1 KGHSH, CDR2 LQKENI. This CDR3 has 15 amino acids. The CDR3: CASSPPAGSPHEQYF. CDR3 nucleotides: TGTGCCAGCTCACCACCGGCAGGGTCCCCCCACGAGCAGTACTTC.

The V call is TRBV12-2, the J call TRBJ1-1. TRBV12-2 represents a pseudogene. CDR3 length: 14 residues. This CDR3 is CASRSPSSGTEAFF. For the CDR3, the DNA is TGTGCAAGTCGCTCCCCGTCCTCGGGCACTGAAGCTTTCTTT.